Each of the 6 T cell receptor beta chains below was sequenced from the same sample in a study of post-analysis software for immune sequencing data. Study-wide points: In patients, a few TRBV segments were more frequent than in controls, with TRBV5-6, TRBV5-1 and TRBV20-1 among them.

Their antigens remain unidentified. Included in the TCR beta cDNA libraries were unique molecular identifiers. TCRdb re-called the PCR reads with MiXCR, one entry per CDR3 protein. The table lists a few hundred thousand distinct CDR3 sequences, approximately 33% of them singletons. Specimen: blood. These receptors all come from a girl aged 10 to 17 with multiple sclerosis.

This clonotype came up a few times. V gene TRBV7-2 combines with J gene TRBJ2-1; maybe TRBD1 (7 bases). Germline CDR1 reads SGHTA; CDR2 reads FQGNSA. Trimming pared 0 bases from V and 8 bases from J, leaving 14 bases between. This CDR3 is 15 amino acids long. The CDR3 here is CASSLAAGGLDEQFF. CDR3 sequence (DNA): TGTGCCAGCAGCTTAGCGGCAGGGGGGTTGGATGAGCAGTTCTTC.

The CDR3 loop reads CSAYLNPLNTEAFF. CDR3 sequence (DNA): TGCAGCGCCTATCTCAATCCCTTGAACACTGAAGCTTTCTTT. The chain has TRBV29-1 and TRBJ1-1, with no clear D. V lost 7 bases, J lost 0 bases, and 15 bases lay in between. The CDR3 spans 14 residues. Germline CDR1 reads SQVTM; CDR2 reads ANQGSEA.

In its sample, this clonotype was seen once. The chain employs TRBV3-1 and TRBJ2-1, with D possibly being TRBD1 (6 bases). The CDR3 sequence is 14 residues long. V was cut by 4 bases and J by 13 bases, with 20 bases left in between. CDR1 and CDR2 (germline): LGHDT, YNNKEL (reference sequence). DNA of the CDR3: TGTGCCAGCAGCCCGAGTGGGGGCTGGGAGACCCAGTTCTTC. It codes for CASSPSGGWETQFF.

V gene TRBV6-6 combines with J gene TRBJ1-1; tentatively, D is TRBD1 (5 bases). This CDR3 contains 15 residues. V gave up 6 bases and J gave up 1 base, with 15 bases separating them. Looked up from germline, CDR1 is MNHNY and CDR2 is SVGAGI (reference sequence). The CDR3 here is CASSDWGDANTEAFF. CDR3 coding DNA: TGTGCCAGCAGCGACTGGGGGGATGCGAACACTGAAGCTTTCTTT.

V and J are TRBV11-2 and TRBJ2-7; a weak D match, TRBD1 (5 bases). Germline V gene lookup returns CDR1 SGHAT and CDR2 FQNNGV. CDR3 size: 15 residues. With 0 bases removed from V and 0 bases from J, the gap between germline ends came to 9 bases. CDR3 sequence reads: CASSLDRAPSYEQYF. For the CDR3, the DNA is TGTGCCAGCAGCTTAGACAGGGCCCCCTCCTACGAGCAGTACTTC.

In DNA, the CDR3 is TGTGCCAGTAGTATAGCTCGACAGGGCGTAGCCAAAAACATTCAGTACTTC. Translation gives CASSIARQGVAKNIQYF. The J gene is TRBJ2-4, the V gene TRBV19, with 7 bases matching TRBD1. The junction had 6 bases not matched to a gene; V was cut back by 1 base and J by 0 bases. CDR3 length equals 17 residues. CDR1 LNHDA and CDR2 SQIVND come from the germline V gene (reference sequence).